This entry describes one TCR beta chain. Its matching antigen is unknown. These data originate in a study of T cell responses to AZD1222 COVID-19 vaccine. Overall study results and limits: Variant regions that are unmutated are reportedly the target of nearly half of spike-specific TCRs. Among vaccine-associated CD4 TCRs, coverage spanned spike, with dominance at 160-218 and 743-854.

Data came from immunoSEQ multiplex PCR; TCRdb stores just in-frame clones and leaves some out. Among fewer than 55,000 clones listed, about 90% were seen once. Deletions cut 3 bases from V and 6 bases from J, with 11 bases between. The CDR3 totals 13 residues. Germline lookup yields CDR1 SGDLS and CDR2 YYNGEE. The chain recombines TRBV9 with TRBJ2-3; no reliable D call. The sequence came from an adult who received the AZD1222 COVID-19 vaccine. The sequencing here drew on peripheral blood, taken 28 days after the second AZD1222 dose. This CDR3 reads CASSGTLGDTQYF. Written as DNA, the CDR3 is TGTGCCAGCAGCGGGACCCTCGGGGATACGCAGTATTTT.